This T cell receptor (beta chain) was sequenced in a study of blood T cell repertoires in COVID-19. Study overall: PBMCs, B-cell-depleted T cells, or T cells were the source of the cDNA or gDNA that made up the material.

V lost 5 bases to trimming and J lost 2 bases, with 16 bases between them. This CDR3 comprises 17 residues. The germline CDR1 and CDR2 sequences are MNHNY and SVGAGI (reference sequence). Patients from Seattle were sampled longitudinally, starting during active infection. Original analysis: Reference gene primer amplification gave nucleated cell count estimates. The protocol was immunoSEQ multiplex PCR, while the TCRdb copy is restricted to in-frame clones and leaves out a portion. V and J calls and clone size are those listed in that table; D and trimming were worked out from the DNA. Among about 270,000 clones listed, more than 75% were seen once.

Sequenced input: peripheral blood. V gene TRBV6-6 combines with J gene TRBJ1-6; no clear D. The receptor's source is a woman over 75 with COVID-19, enrolled during active disease. The CDR3 DNA reads as TGTGCCAGCAGTCCAAACCGACCTGGGCCCTATAATTCACCCCTCCACTTT. Translation gives CASSPNRPGPYNSPLHF.